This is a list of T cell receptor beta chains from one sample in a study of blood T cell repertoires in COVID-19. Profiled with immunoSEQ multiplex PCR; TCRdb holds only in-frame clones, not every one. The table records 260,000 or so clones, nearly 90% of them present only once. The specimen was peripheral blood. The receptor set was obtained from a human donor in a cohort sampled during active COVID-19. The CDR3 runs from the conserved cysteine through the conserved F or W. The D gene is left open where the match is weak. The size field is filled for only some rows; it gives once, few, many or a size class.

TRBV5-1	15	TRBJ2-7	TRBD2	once	TGCGCCAGCACCGAGGGGACTAGCGAGGCCTACGAGCAGTACTTC	CASTEGTSEAYEQYF
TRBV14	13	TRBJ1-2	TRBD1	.	TGTGCCAGCAGCCGGGACAGCAACTATGGCTACACCTTC	CASSRDSNYGYTF
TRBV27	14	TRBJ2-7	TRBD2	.	TGTGCCTCCCGCTTGCTAGCGGGATCCTACGAGCAGTACTTC	CASRLLAGSYEQYF
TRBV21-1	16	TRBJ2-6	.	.	TGTGCCAGCCCCGGGACACCTAACTCTGGGGCCAACGTCCTGACTTTC	CASPGTPNSGANVLTF
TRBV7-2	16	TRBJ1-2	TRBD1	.	TGTGCCAGCAGCTGGAGGCAGGGGGACGCTCACTATGGCTACACCTTC	CASSWRQGDAHYGYTF
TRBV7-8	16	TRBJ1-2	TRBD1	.	TGTGCCAGCAGCTCTAGACAGGGGCGCACTTACTATGGCTACACCTTC	CASSSRQGRTYYGYTF
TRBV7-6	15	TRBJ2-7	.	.	TGTGCCAGCAGCCTAAATTCGCTGACCCGCGGCGAGCAGTACTTC	CASSLNSLTRGEQYF
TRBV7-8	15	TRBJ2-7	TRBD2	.	TGTGCCAGCAGCTTAGTTCTAGCGGGGGGGAACGAGCAGTACTTC	CASSLVLAGGNEQYF
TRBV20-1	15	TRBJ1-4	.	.	TGCAGTGCTAGTACTAGTGGGCAGTTTAATGAAAAACTGTTTTTT	CSASTSGQFNEKLFF
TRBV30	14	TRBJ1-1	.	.	TGTGCCTGGAGTGTCCAGGGGCTTAGAAGAGTAGCTTTCTTT	CAWSVQGLRRVAFF
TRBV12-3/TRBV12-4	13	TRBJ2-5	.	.	TGTGCCAGCACTCACTACGCGGGGGAGACCCAGTACTTC	CASTHYAGETQYF
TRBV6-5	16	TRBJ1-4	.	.	TGTGCCAGCAGTTACATCGGACAGACAATTAATGAAAAACTGTTTTTT	CASSYIGQTINEKLFF
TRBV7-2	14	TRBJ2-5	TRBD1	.	TGTGCCAGCAGCGCCGACAGGGGGACAGAGACCCAGTACTTC	CASSADRGTETQYF
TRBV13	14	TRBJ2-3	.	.	TGTGCCAGCAGCTTAGTCAGTCACACAGATACGCAGTATTTT	CASSLVSHTDTQYF
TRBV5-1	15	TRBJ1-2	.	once	TGCGCCAGCAGCTTGGAGCCCAGGGTGGTACATGGCTACACCTTC	CASSLEPRVVHGYTF
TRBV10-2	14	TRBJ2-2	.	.	TGCGCCAGCAAAGGCCGGGGTAACACCGGGGAGCTGTTTTTT	CASKGRGNTGELFF
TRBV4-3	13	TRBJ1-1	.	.	TGCGCCAGCAGCCACTTCGGAGGGAATGAAGCTTTCTTT	CASSHFGGNEAFF
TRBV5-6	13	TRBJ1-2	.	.	TGTGCCAGCAGCCCGGGAGCGGGCTATGGCTACACCTTC	CASSPGAGYGYTF
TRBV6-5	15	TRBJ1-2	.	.	TGTGCCAGCAGCCCGGCAGGGAAATTAGACTATGGCTACACCTTC	CASSPAGKLDYGYTF
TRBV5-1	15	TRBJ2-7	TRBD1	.	TGCGCCAGCAGCTTGGGGGGACAGCTCCTCTACGAGCAGTACTTC	CASSLGGQLLYEQYF
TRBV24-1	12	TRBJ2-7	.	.	TGTGCCACCAGTAACTCCAAGTACGAGCAGTACTTC	CATSNSKYEQYF
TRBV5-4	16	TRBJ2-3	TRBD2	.	TGTGCCAGCAGCTTGGTTAGCGGGGGACCCACAGATACGCAGTATTTT	CASSLVSGGPTDTQYF
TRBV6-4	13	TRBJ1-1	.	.	TGTGCCAGCAGTCGCTCTGACATCTCTGAAGCTTTCTTT	CASSRSDISEAFF
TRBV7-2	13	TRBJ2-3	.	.	TGTGCCAGCAGCCCACAGGTTCAAGATACGCAGTATTTT	CASSPQVQDTQYF
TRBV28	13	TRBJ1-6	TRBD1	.	TGTGCCAGCAGCGCGACAGGGGTTTCACCCCTCCACTTT	CASSATGVSPLHF
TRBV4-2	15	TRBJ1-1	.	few	TGTGCCAGCAGCCATCTGGCGGGACGGACGACTGAAGCTTTCTTT	CASSHLAGRTTEAFF
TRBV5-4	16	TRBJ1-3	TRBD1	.	TGTGCCAGCAGCTTGCGACAGGGGCCTGGGGGAAACACCATATATTTT	CASSLRQGPGGNTIYF
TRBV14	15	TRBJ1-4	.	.	TGTGCCAGCAGCCAAGTTCCAGGAACTAATGAAAAACTGTTTTTT	CASSQVPGTNEKLFF
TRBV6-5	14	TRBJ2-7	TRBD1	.	TGTGCCAGCAGCTTACAGGGGGCGGACTACGAGCAGTACTTC	CASSLQGADYEQYF
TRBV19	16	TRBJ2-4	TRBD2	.	TGTGCCAGTAGTAGTTTGCTAGCGGGTGTCAAAAACATTCAGTACTTC	CASSSLLAGVKNIQYF
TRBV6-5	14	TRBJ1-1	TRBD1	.	TGTGCCAGCAGCAGACGGACAGGGATAACTGAAGCTTTCTTT	CASSRRTGITEAFF